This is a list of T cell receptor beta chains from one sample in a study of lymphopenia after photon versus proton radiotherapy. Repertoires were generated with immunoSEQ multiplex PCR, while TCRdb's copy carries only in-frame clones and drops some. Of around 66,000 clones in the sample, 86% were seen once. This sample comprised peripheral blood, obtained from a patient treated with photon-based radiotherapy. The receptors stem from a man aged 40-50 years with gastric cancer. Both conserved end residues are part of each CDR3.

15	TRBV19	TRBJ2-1	CASSTGGGLQREQFF
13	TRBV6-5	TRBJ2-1	CASSSDRDSEQFF
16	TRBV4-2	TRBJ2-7	CASSQDRGGGSYEQYF
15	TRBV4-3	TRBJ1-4	CASTEARTTNEKLFF
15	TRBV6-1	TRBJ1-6	CASTLDRGNNSPLHF
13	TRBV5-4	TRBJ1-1	CASSLDRVTEAFF
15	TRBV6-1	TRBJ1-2	CASSDTAGVLYGYTF
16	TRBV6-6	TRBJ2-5	CASSPTLGTDQETQYF
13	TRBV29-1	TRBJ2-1	CSVSVQGEDEQFF
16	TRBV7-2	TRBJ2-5	CASSLVSGRSRGTQYF
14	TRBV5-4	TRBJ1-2	CASSLGDRDYGYTF